The entry below describes one T cell receptor beta chain. Its target antigen remains unknown. Per-base qualities were not stored, and no clone one base away is much larger. The donors were healthy, HIV-negative adults who had no recently reported acute infections or vaccinations. Every donor was a Caucasian adult living in Nashville, Tennessee, USA. Magnetic negative selection was used to enrich CD4+ T cells, after which naive cells were positively selected on CD45RA and the negative fraction became the memory subset. After blood collection by leukapheresis, PBMCs were isolated using Ficoll-Histopaque density gradient centrifugation and then cryopreserved in the vapor phase of liquid nitrogen. Purity and quantity of every magnetically sorted T cell population were checked by analytical flow cytometry. Genomic DNA was isolated from every sorted fraction and measured by UV absorbance on a Nanodrop 2000c.

The germline V gene gives CDR1 as SGDLS and CDR2 as YYNGEE. The CDR3 sequence holds 14 residues, the cysteine and phenylalanine included. Only CDR3 DNA remains: 42 bases, in frame from the first base. V and J are truncated by 0 bases and 4 bases respectively, leaving an intervening sequence of 9 bases. The data originate from a study of shared clonotypes between healthy human individuals (dated by TCRdb to 2020 to 2021). For context, the study as a whole: A couple of women and a few men aged 18 to 49 years were included in the cohort. For each donor, CD4 naive and CD4 memory were each run on three plates, CD8 naive on two plates, and CD8 memory on one plate. Libraries were prepared and TCR repertoires were sequenced by different laboratories using diverse techniques, in order to increase sequencing depth and limit assay-specific biases. To estimate repertoire size and how much clonotype sharing occurs between individuals, the study deeply sequenced the blood TCR repertoires of several healthy adults. Between about 0.94 and 8.9 billion PBMCs per donor were obtained by leukapheresis. General findings and caveats noted by the study authors: Sampling was limited to blood, and TCR repertoires in tissue likely differ from TCR repertoires in blood. Based on pairwise subsampling, the degree of clonotype sharing among donors was expected to be affected by sequencing depth. Compared with non-shared clonotypes, clonotypes shared by all four sorted-subset donors had higher generation probabilities. Naive subsets generally had larger estimated clonotype richness than memory subsets did. Because the study included a small number of donors, the genetic and exposure-history diversity represented was limited. Rarefaction of sorted-subset datasets indicated incomplete sequencing despite the large sequencing depth. When a few donors were compared, the shared fraction of clonotypes was roughly 5% for naive CD4, around 4% for naive CD8, more than 2% for memory CD4, and 0.35% to 0.5% for memory CD8.

TCR CDR3 regions were amplified from genomic DNA by multiplex PCR using the deep immunoSEQ assay. Genomic DNA extracted from each cell subset was distributed evenly over all wells of several immunoSEQ 96-well plates, and each plate served as one replicate. For sorted subsets, each replicate PCR was loaded with about 0.2 ug genomic DNA, equivalent to 30,000 or so T cell genomes. Purified libraries were quantified with a Qubit 3.0 fluorometer, sized on a Bioanalyzer 2100, and re-quantified with the KAPA Library Quantification kit. Every immunoSEQ 96-well plate was sequenced on a dedicated single-read 150-cycle Illumina NextSeq 550 flow cell. The original methods were these. Because the immunoSEQ output held only junctional sequences and lacked quality scores, the filtering could not match the filtering applied to full-length reads. Sequences were annotated with PyIR, a Python wrapper for IgBLAST v1.9, and V/J genes and CDR3 were assigned using IMGT germline references. Any read was removed if the V/J assignment was weak (E-value above 1e-6), the CDR3 was missing, or the read contained stop codons, out-of-frame junctions, or ambiguous translated residues. V3J clonotypes were defined as sequences sharing the same inferred V gene, J gene, and CDR3 amino acid sequence. The percentage overlap between two repertoires was calculated by dividing the number of shared unique clonotypes by the size of the smaller repertoire. Three approaches were used to assess repertoire richness: RTK rarefaction, the Chao1 estimator, and Recon v2.1 estimates of unobserved clonotypes. Generation probabilities were computed with OLGA for all TCRbeta clonotypes obtained by the gDNA method from a handful of donors. In its TCRdb copy, this immuneACCESS table keeps in-frame sequences only and misses some clones. Where compared with another copy, unresolved V genes explain less than half of these, and the others have no known cause. V and J calls and clone size are as listed in that table; D and trimming were resolved from the DNA. Counted in this sample were around 200,000 clones; over 85% of them appeared once. Clones ranked in the top ten supply approximately 0.07% of the sample.

The receptor was isolated from a woman aged 25 to 39 in good health. The chain links TRBV9 with TRBJ2-3, and perhaps TRBD1 as D gene, on 5 matching bases. Material: naive CD4+ T cells sorted from blood. Explained via the paper, the cell subset or site label denotes: CD45RA+ positively selected. The CDR3 sequence is CASSVEQGADTQYF. The DNA sequence is TGTGCCAGCAGCGTAGAGCAGGGCGCAGATACGCAGTATTTT.